This T cell receptor beta chain was found in a study of beta chain features in type 1 diabetes. This clone appeared a few times. The antigen remains unidentified. Study-wide points: Moderate but significant shortening of TCRB CDR3s was recorded in all four CD4+ subsets from Type 1 diabetes patients. Whether HLA type affects TCRB rearrangement stayed undetermined in the present work. The study notes PCR might favor shorter templates equally in patients and controls.

Every isolated RNA sample was fully reverse transcribed, so sequencing captured expressed TCRB transcripts. About 3.57 million reads were obtained on average from naive, central memory and regulatory T cell samples. This table comes from immunoSEQ multiplex PCR, and its TCRdb copy is limited to in-frame clones, with some not included. Among a few hundred thousand clones listed, roughly 25% were seen once. Sorted populations were all over 98% pure. Sequenced sample: naive CD4+ T cells from blood. This TCR was sampled from a woman younger than 45 with type 1 diabetes.

In DNA form, the CDR3 reads TGTGCCAGCAGACCCAGGACAGCGAATGGCTACACCTTC. Protein sequence: CASRPRTANGYTF. The rearrangement uses TRBV27 and TRBJ1-2, with a weak D call TRBD1 (6 bases). V lost 6 bases and J 6 bases, leaving 14 bases between the germline ends. CDR1 MNHEY and CDR2 SMNVEV come from the germline V gene (reference sequence). CDR3 length: 13 amino acids.